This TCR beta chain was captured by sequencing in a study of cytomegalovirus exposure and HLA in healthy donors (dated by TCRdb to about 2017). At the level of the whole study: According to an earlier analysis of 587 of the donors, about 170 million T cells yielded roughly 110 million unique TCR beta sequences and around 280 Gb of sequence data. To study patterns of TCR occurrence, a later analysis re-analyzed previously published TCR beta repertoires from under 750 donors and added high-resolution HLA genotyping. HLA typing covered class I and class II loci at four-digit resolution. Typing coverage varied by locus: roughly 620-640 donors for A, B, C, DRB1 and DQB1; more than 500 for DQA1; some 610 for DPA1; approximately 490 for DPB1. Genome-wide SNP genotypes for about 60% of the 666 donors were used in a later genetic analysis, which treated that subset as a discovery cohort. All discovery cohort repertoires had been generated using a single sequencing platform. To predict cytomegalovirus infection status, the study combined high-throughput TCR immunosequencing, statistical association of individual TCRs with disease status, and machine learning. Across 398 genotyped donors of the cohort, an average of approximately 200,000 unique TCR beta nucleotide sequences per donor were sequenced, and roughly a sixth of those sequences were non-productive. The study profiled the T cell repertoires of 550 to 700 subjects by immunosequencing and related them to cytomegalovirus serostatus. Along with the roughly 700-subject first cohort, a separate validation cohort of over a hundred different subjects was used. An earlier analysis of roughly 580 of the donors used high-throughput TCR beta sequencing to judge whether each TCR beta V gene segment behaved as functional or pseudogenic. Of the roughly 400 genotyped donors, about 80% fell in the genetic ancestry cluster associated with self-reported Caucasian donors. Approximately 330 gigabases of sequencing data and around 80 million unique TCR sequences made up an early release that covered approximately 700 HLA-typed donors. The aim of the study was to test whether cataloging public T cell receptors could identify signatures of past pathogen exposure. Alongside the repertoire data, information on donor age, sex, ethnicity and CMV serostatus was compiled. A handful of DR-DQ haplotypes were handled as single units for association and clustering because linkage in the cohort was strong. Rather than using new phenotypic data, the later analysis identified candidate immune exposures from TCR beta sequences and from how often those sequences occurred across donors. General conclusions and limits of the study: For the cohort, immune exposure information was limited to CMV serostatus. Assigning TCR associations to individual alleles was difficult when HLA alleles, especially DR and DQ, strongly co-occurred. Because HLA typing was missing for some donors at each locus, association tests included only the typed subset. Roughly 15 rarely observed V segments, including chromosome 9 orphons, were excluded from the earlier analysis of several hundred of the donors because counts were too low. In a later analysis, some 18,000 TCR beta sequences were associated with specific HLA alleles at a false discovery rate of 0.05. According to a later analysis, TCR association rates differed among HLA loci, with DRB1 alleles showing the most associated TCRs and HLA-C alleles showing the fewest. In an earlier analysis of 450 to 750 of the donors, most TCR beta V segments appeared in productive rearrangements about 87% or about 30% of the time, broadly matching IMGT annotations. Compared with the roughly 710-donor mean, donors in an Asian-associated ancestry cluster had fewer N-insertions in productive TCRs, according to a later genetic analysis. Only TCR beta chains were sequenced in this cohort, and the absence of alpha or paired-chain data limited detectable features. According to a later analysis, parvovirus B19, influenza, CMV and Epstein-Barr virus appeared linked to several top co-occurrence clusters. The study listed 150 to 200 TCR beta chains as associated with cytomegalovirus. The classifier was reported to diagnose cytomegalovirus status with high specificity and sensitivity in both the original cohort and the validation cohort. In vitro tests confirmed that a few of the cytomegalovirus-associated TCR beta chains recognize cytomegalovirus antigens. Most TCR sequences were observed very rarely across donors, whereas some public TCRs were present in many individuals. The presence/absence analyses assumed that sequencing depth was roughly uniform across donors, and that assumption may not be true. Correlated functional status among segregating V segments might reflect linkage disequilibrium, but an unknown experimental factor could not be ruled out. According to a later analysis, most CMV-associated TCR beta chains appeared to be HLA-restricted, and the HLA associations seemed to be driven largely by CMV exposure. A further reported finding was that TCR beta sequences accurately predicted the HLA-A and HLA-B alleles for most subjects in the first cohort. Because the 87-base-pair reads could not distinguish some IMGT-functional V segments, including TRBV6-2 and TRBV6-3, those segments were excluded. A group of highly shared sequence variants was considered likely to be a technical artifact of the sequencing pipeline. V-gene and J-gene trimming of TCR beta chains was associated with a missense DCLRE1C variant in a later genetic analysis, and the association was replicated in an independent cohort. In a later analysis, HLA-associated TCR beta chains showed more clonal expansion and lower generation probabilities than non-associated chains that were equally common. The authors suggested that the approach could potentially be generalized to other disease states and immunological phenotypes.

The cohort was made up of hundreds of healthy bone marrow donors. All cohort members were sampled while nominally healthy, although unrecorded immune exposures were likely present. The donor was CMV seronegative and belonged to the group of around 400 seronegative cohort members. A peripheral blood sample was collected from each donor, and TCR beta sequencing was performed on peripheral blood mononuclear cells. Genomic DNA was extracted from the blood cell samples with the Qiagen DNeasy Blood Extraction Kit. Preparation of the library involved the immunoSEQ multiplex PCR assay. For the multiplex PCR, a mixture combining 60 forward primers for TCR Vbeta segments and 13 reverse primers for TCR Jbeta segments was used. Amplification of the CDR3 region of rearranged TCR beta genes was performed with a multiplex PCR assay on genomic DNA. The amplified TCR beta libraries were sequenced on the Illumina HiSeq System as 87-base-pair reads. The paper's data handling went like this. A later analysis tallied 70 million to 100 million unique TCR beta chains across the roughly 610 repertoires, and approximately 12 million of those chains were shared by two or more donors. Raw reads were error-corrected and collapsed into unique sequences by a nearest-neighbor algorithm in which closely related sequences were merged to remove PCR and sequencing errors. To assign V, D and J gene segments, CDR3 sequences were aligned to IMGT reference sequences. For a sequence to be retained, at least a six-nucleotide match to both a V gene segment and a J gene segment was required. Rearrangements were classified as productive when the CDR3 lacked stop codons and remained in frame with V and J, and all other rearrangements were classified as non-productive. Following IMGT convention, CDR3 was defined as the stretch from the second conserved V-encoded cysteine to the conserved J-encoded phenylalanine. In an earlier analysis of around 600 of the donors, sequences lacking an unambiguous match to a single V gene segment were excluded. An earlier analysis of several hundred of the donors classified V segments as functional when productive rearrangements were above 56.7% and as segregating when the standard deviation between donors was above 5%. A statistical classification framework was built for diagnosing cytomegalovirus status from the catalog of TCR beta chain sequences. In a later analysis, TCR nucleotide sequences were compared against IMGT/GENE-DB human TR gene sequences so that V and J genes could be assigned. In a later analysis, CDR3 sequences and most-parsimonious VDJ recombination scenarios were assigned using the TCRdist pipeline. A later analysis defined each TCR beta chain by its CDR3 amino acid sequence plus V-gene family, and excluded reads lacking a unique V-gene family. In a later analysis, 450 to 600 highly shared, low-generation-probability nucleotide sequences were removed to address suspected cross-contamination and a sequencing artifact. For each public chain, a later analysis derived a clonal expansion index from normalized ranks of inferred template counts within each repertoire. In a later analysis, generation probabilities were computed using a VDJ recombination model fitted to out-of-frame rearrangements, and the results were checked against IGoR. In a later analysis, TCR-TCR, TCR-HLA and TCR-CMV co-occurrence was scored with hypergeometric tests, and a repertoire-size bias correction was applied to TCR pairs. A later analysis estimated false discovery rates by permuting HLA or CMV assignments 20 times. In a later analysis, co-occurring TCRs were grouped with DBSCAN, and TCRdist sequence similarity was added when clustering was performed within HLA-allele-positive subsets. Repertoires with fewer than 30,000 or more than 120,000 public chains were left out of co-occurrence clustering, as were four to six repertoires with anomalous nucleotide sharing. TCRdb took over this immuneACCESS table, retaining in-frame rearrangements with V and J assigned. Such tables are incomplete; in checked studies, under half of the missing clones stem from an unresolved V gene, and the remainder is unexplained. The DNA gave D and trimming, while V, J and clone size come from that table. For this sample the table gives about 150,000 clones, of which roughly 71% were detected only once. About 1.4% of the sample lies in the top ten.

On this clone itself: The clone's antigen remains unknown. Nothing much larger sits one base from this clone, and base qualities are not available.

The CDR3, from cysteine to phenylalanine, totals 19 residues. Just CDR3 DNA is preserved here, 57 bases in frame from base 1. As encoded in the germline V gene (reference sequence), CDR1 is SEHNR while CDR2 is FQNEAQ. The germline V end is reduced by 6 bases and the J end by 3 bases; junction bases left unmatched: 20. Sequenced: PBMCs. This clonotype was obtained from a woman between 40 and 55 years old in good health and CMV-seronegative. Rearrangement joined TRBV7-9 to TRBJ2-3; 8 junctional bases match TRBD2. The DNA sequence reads TGTGCCAGCAGACAGGGCCACTCCTCGCCAGCGGGGGAAACAGATACGCAGTATTTT. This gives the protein CASRQGHSSPAGETDTQYF. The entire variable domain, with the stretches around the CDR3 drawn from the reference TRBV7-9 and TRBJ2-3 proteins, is DTGVSQNPRHKITKRGQNVTFRCDPISEHNRLYWYRQTLGQGPEFLTYFQNEAQLEKSRLLSDRFSAERPKGSFSTLEIQRTEQGDSAMYLCASRQGHSSPAGETDTQYFGPGTRLTVL.